This T cell receptor (beta chain) was obtained from a study of T cell responses to AZD1222 COVID-19 vaccine. Study-wide context: The analysis combined second doses at about 4 or about 12 weeks. General observations from the study: Regions left unmutated in variants are reportedly the target of nearly half of spike-specific TCRs.

V lost 3 bases, J lost 5 bases, and 17 bases lay in between. Germline V gene lookup returns CDR1 MGHRA and CDR2 YSYEKL. CDR3 size: 16 residues. A word on this clone: Its antigen is undetermined.

This table comes from immunoSEQ multiplex PCR, and its TCRdb copy is limited to in-frame clones, with some not included. The top ten hold around a sixth of the sample, which has roughly 97,000 clones, around 91% seen once. The sequenced sample was peripheral blood, obtained on day 0 of AZD1222 vaccination. This sequence joins TRBV4-1 and TRBJ1-5; D might be TRBD1 (6 bases). The sequence came from an adult in good health. CDR3 sequence reads: CASSQGTGPPHQPQHF. The CDR3 region has the DNA TGCGCCAGCAGCCAGGGAACAGGGCCTCCGCATCAGCCCCAGCATTTT.